This T cell receptor beta chain comes out of a study of human T cells and chemical hapten exposure (dated by TCRdb to the early 2020s). About the investigation overall: For sensitization, 2% DPC in acetone was applied to a roughly 2 cm by roughly 2 cm area of upper inner arm skin. Patients additionally received weekly therapeutic DPC doses to the scalp throughout the approximately 24-week study period. Patch tests used Finn chambers with 0.01% DPC on the upper back, scored after 6 days by International Contact Dermatitis Research Group standards. The mostly female patient cohort included alopecia areata with under or over 50% scalp involvement, alopecia totalis and alopecia universalis. Libraries were pooled for sequencing, and per-sample TCR yields varied mainly because of small differences in library volumes within the pool. The study tracked peripheral blood TCR repertoire changes in vivo during primary and secondary sensitization to the hapten diphenylcyclopropenone (DPC) in alopecia patients. Blood samples were taken from patients before sensitization (week 0) and at 2, 6 and about 24 weeks after DPC sensitization. Nearly 30 alopecia patients gave blood for TCR sequencing at one to four time points (pre-sensitization, 2, 6 and 24 weeks).

The time point label on this specimen signifies: patch test 1, 2 weeks after DPC sensitization. Explained via the paper, the treatment or condition label denotes: therapeutic diphenylcyclopropenone sensitization with weekly scalp DPC. At every patch-test visit, the blood draw took place before the patch test was put on. Eligible patients were aged 18 to 70, diagnosed with alopecia, deemed suitable for DPC therapy, and excluded if pregnant. Total RNA was isolated from unfractionated whole blood collected in Tempus Blood RNA tubes. On the study overall, not on this receptor specifically: A positive correlation was found between the number of PT1 expanded TCRs and patch test score, with significance reached at thresholds 8, 16 and 32 but not 4. Repeated subsampling changed both the strength of the expansion versus patch-test correlation and the threshold at which that correlation became significant. Because every patient had alopecia, a presumed autoimmune disease, the patients' immune response might differ from that of healthy individuals. Compared with pre-sensitization or healthy control sets, expanded TCRs formed significantly more large CDR3 similarity clusters, which is consistent with antigen-driven responses. No change with DPC sensitization was found in the number of TCRs above 1 in 1000 frequency, and no evidence of global repertoire structure alterations was found.

Spanning cysteine to phenylalanine, the CDR3 consists of 14 amino acids. Only the CDR3 part of the read is kept: 42 bases, read in frame from the first base. The V and J ends are trimmed by 3 bases and 4 bases, leaving 9 bases between them. Reading the germline V gene gives CDR1 MDHEN and CDR2 SYDVKM. The library was built by means of RACE. This sample was sequenced with a NextSeq 500. During library preparation, unique molecular identifiers were attached to individual cDNA molecules so that TCRs could be counted in a quantitative, reproducible way. Each blood RNA sample was used to sequence both TCR alpha and TCR beta chains. The paper's processing steps were these. Samples had a median of 95,638 TCRs, with a range from roughly 23,224 to 700,000. V, J and CDR3 annotation of the TCR reads was carried out using the Decombinator software suite. To make PS versus PT1 abundance plots, every sample was subsampled to the same number of TCRs (28,000). TCRs were defined as expanded if absent before sensitization and observed at least eight times at the 2-week time point. TCRdb's own reprocessing of the public reads used fastp at Q25 and MiXCR and kept productive beta chains. Every distinct CDR3 protein forms one entry, paired with its most common genes and DNA. TCRdb, not the original authors, processed these V and J calls. The sample table holds approximately 340,000 distinct CDR3 sequences, of which around 6.9% were seen once. 7.5% to 9% of the sample is in the top ten clones.

This clonotype was seen a few times. Its antigen is still unknown. No base-level quality is on record; no much larger clone is a single base apart. Recombination linked TRBV28 to TRBJ1-4; a confident D gene designation cannot be given. The receptor was derived from a woman between 18 and 29 years old with alopecia areata. Some clones in this sample may be carry-over from other donors' samples. Source: whole blood, taken in connection with sensitization to the hapten diphenylcyclopropenone (DPC). In nucleotide form, the sequence is TGTGCCAGCAGTTTGAGTCTAGGTAATGAAAAACTGTTTTTT. Its protein product is CASSLSLGNEKLFF.